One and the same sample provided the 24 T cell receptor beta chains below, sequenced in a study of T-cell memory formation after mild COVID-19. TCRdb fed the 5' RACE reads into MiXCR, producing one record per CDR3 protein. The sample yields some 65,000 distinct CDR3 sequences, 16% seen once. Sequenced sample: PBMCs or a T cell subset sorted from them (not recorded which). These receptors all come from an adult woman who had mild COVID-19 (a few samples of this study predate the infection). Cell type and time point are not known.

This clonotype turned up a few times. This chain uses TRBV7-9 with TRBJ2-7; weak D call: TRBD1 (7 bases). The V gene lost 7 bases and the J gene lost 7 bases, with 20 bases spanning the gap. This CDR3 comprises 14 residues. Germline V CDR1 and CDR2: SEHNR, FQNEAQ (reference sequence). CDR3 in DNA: TGTGCCAGCACCCCGGAGGGGGCGTATGGTGAGCAGTACTTC. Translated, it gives CASTPEGAYGEQYF.

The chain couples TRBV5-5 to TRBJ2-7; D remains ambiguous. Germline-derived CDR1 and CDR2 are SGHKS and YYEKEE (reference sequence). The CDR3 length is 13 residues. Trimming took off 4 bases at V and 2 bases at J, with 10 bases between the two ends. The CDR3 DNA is TGTGCCAGCAGCCTGGACGTAGCCTACGAGCAGTACTTC. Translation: CASSLDVAYEQYF.

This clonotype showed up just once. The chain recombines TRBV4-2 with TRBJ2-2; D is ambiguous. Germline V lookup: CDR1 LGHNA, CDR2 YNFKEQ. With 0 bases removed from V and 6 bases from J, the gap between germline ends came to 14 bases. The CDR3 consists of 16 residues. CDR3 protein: CASSQDVETRPGELFF. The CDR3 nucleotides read TGTGCCAGCAGCCAAGATGTAGAGACACGGCCCGGGGAGCTGTTTTTT.

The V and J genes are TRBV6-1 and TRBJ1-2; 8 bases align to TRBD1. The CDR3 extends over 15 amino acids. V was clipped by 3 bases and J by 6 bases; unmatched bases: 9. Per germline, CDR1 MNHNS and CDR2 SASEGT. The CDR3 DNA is TGTGCCAGCAGTGATTGGGACAGGAGTATCCATGGCTACACCTTC. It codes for CASSDWDRSIHGYTF.

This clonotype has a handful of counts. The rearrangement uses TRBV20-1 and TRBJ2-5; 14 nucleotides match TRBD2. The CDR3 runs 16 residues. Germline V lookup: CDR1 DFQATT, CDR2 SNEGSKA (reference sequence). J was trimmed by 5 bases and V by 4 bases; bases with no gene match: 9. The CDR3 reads CSAIVPGLAGAETQYF. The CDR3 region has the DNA TGCAGTGCTATCGTACCGGGACTAGCGGGAGCGGAGACCCAGTACTTC.

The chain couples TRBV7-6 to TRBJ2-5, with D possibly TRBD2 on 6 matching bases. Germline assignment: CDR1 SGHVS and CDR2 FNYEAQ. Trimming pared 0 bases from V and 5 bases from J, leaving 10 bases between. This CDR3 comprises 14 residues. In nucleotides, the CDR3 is TGTGCCAGCAGCTTAGCGGTCAGCGGGGAGACCCAGTACTTC. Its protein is CASSLAVSGETQYF.

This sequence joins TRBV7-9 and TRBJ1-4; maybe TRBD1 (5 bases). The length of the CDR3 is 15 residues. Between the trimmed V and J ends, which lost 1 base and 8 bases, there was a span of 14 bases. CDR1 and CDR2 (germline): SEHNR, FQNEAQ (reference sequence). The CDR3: CASSLEYSEGEKLFF. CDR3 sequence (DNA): TGTGCCAGCAGCTTAGAGTACTCTGAGGGGGAAAAACTGTTTTTT. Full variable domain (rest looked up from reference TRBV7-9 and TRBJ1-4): DTGVSQNPRHKITKRGQNVTFRCDPISEHNRLYWYRQTLGQGPEFLTYFQNEAQLEKSRLLSDRFSAERPKGSFSTLEIQRTEQGDSAMYLCASSLEYSEGEKLFFGSGTQLSVL.

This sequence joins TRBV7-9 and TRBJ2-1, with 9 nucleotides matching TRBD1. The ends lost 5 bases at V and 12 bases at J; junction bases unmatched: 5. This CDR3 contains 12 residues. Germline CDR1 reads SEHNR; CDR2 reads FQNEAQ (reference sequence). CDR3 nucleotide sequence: TGTGCCAGCAGCCTGGACAGGGGACGGCAGTTCTTC. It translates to CASSLDRGRQFF.

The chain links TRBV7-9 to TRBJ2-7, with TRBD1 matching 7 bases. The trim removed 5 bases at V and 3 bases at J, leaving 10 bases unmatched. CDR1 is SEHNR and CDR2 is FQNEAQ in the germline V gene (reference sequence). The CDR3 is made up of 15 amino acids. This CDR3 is CASSTTQGLHYEQYF. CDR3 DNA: TGTGCCAGCAGCACTACACAGGGGCTGCACTACGAGCAGTACTTC.

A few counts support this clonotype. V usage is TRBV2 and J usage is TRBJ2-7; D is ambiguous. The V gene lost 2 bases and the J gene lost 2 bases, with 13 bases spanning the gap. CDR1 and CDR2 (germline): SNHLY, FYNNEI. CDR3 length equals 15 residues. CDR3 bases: TGTGCCAGCAGTGAAAACCCCACATTGGCCTACGAGCAGTACTTC. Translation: CASSENPTLAYEQYF.

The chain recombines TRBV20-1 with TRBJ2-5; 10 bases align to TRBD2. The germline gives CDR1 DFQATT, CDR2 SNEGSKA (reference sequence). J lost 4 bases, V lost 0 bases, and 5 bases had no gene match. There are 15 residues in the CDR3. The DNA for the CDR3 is TGCAGTGCTAGAGATGGGAGACTAGCGGGAGAGACCCAGTACTTC. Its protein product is CSARDGRLAGETQYF.

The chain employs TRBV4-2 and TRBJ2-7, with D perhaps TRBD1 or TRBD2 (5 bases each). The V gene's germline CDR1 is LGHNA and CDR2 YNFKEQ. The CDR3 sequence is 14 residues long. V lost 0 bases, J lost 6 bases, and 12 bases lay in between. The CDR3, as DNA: TGTGCCAGCAGCCAAGAAGGGTGGGGGTTCGAGCAGTACTTC. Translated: CASSQEGWGFEQYF.

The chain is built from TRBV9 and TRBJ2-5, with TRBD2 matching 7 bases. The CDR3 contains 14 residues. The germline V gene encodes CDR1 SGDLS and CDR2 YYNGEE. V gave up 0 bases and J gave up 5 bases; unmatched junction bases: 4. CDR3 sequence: CASSVEVSGETQYF. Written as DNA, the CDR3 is TGTGCCAGCAGCGTAGAAGTTAGCGGGGAGACCCAGTACTTC.

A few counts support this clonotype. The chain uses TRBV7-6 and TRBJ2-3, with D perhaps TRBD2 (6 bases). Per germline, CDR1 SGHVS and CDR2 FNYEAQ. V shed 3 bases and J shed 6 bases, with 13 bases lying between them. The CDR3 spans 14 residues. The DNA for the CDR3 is TGTGCCAGCAGCTTCCCTAGTGCGGGGGATACGCAGTATTTT. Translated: CASSFPSAGDTQYF.

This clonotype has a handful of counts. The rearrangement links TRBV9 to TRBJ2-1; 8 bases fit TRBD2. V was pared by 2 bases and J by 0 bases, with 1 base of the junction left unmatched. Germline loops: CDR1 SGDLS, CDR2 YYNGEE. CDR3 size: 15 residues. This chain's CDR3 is CASSVSGVSYNEQFF. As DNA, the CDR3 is TGTGCCAGCAGCGTTAGCGGGGTCTCCTACAATGAGCAGTTCTTC.

The CDR3 spells CASSHRRGLEGYTF. The CDR3 DNA sequence: TGTGCCAGCAGTCACCGCAGGGGGCTGGAAGGCTACACCTTC. The rearrangement uses TRBV12-3 or TRBV12-4 and TRBJ1-2; TRBD1 matches 8 bases. The CDR3 is 14 amino acids. The V segment lost 5 bases and the J segment 8 bases; nucleotides outside the gene matches: 10.

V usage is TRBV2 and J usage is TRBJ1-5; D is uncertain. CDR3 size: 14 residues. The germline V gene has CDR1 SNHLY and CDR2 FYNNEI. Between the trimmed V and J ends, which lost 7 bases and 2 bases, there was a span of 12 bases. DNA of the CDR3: TGTGCCAGCACCCGGAGGGTCGGCAATCAGCCCCAGCATTTT. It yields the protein CASTRRVGNQPQHF.

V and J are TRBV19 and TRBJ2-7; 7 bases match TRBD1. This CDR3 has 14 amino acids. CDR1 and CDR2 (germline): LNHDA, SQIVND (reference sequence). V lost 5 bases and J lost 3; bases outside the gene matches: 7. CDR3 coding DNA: TGTGCCAGTAGTCTAACAGGGGTGGACTACGAGCAGTACTTC. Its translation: CASSLTGVDYEQYF.

CDR3 bases: TGTGCCAGCAGCTTAGAAGAGGGTTTATCCTACAATGAGCAGTTCTTC. Translation: CASSLEEGLSYNEQFF. The V gene is TRBV7-2, the J gene TRBJ2-1, with D perhaps matching TRBD2 (5 bases). The CDR3 is 16 residues long. Deletions cut 1 base from V and 1 base from J, with 11 bases between. Per the germline V gene, CDR1 is SGHTA and CDR2 is FQGNSA. The whole variable domain, filled in from reference TRBV7-2 and TRBJ2-1, reads GAGVSQSPSNKVTEKGKDVELRCDPISGHTALYWYRQSLGQGLEFLIYFQGNSAPDKSGLPSDRFSAERTGGSVSTLTIQRTQQEDSAVYLCASSLEEGLSYNEQFFGPGTRLTVL.

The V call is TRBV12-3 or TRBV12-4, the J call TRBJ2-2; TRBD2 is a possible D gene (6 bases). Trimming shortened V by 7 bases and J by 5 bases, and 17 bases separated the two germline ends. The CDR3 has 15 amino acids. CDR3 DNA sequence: TGTGCCAGCACCCCCCCCGGGGGAGTAACCGGGGAGCTGTTTTTT. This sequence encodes CASTPPGGVTGELFF.

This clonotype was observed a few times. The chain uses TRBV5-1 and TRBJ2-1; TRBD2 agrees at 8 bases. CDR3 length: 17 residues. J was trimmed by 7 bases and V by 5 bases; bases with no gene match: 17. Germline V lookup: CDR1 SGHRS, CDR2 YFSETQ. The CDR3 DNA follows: TGCGCCAGCAGGGGGACTAGAACCCCCACTTTGAAGAATGAGCAGTTCTTC. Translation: CASRGTRTPTLKNEQFF.

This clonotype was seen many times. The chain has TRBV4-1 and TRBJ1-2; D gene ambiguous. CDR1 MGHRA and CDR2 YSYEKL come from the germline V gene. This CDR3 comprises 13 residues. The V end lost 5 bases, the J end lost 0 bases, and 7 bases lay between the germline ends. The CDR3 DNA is TGCGCCAGCAGCGGGGTTGCTAACTATGGCTACACCTTC. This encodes CASSGVANYGYTF.

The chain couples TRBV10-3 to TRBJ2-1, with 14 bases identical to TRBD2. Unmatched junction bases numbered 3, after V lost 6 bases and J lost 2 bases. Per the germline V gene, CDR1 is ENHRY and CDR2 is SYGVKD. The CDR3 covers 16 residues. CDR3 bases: TGTGCCATCAGAGGGACTAGCGGGAGAACCTACAATGAGCAGTTCTTC. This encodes CAIRGTSGRTYNEQFF.

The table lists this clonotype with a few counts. CDR3 region: CSVEILISGANVLTF. CDR3 nucleotides: TGCAGCGTTGAAATCTTGATCTCTGGGGCCAACGTCCTGACTTTC. The rearrangement uses TRBV29-1 and TRBJ2-6; no clear D gene. Germline CDR1 SQVTM, CDR2 ANQGSEA. The CDR3 length is 15 residues. V lost 2 bases, J lost 0 bases, and 8 bases lay in between. Using reference TRBV29-1 and TRBJ2-6 for the parts outside the CDR3, the full variable domain is SAVISQKPSRDICQRGTSLTIQCQVDSQVTMMFWYRQQPGQSLTLIATANQGSEATYESGFVIDKFPISRPNLTFSTLTVSNMSPEDSSIYLCSVEILISGANVLTFGAGSRLTVL.